What follows describes a single T cell receptor (beta chain). This clone's antigen is unknown. No quality values exist for individual bases; no much larger clone is one base distant. Receptors were amplified or captured by the immunoSEQ multiplex PCR assay. The table comes from immuneACCESS by way of TCRdb, which keeps in-frame sequences with V and J called. Part of the clones is missing from these tables; in studies checked, under half for an unresolved V gene and the rest for unknown reasons. The sample data list around 62,000 clones, and approximately 93% of these were observed just once. 3.5% to 4.5% of the sample belongs to the ten largest clones. This record comes from a study of T cell changes during pregnancy in multiple sclerosis (dated by TCRdb to between 2017 and 2020). For the study in its entirety: The study looked at changes in the T cell repertoire across pregnancy in women with multiple sclerosis.

Based on the germline V gene, the CDR1 and CDR2 sequences are SGHRS and YFSETQ. The junction shows trimming of 3 bases on V and 3 bases on J, plus 13 bases between the germline ends. From cysteine to phenylalanine, the CDR3 is 14 amino acids long. The kept DNA is CDR3 alone, 42 bases in frame from the first base. This sequence was found in a female donor with multiple sclerosis, enrolled in a pregnancy study. This sample comprised CD8+ T cells from peripheral blood mononuclear cells, obtained in the second trimester of pregnancy. Recombination linked TRBV5-1 to TRBJ2-7; a weak D assignment points to TRBD1 (6 bases agree). The CDR3 protein is CASSSPGHHYEQYF. The DNA sequence is TGCGCCAGCAGCTCACCGGGACACCACTACGAGCAGTACTTC.